Given below is one TCR beta chain in context. As yet, its antigen is unknown. This specimen belongs to a study of a mutant IDH1 vaccine in newly diagnosed glioma. Study findings and constraints: The occurrence of vaccine-induced immune responses was seen in 90% to 95% of patients. Changes in top peripheral clonotypes did not appear linked to pseudoprogression.

Sequencing was performed with immunoSEQ multiplex PCR; in TCRdb, only in-frame clones are kept and a portion is missing. The sample shows around 56,000 clones, 82% of them seen only once. Time point indicated: week 5, during vaccination. Every vaccination contained 300 ug of the mutant IDH1 20-mer peptide and was paired with topical imiquimod. The donors had new WHO grade 3 or 4 astrocytomas; these were IDH1-mutant and ATRX-lost. Germline CDR1 SGHVS, CDR2 FNYEAQ. This CDR3 has 13 amino acids. Trimming stripped 1 base from V and 5 bases from J, with 6 bases between. V is TRBV7-6 and J is TRBJ2-1, with D unresolved. The sample consisted of PBMCs, taken from a glioma patient whose treatment included an IDH1 peptide vaccine. This receptor was identified in a woman in her late teens or twenties with glioma. Some clones in this sample may be carry-over from other donors' samples. In DNA, the CDR3 is TGTGCCAGCAGCTTAGGGCTAAACAATGAGCAGTTCTTC. As protein: CASSLGLNNEQFF. The full variable domain, rest sourced from reference TRBV7-6 and TRBJ2-1, is GAGVSQSPRYKVTKRGQDVALRCDPISGHVSLYWYRQALGQGPEFLTYFNYEAQQDKSGLPNDRFSAERPEGSISTLTIQRTEQRDSAMYRCASSLGLNNEQFFGPGTRLTVL.